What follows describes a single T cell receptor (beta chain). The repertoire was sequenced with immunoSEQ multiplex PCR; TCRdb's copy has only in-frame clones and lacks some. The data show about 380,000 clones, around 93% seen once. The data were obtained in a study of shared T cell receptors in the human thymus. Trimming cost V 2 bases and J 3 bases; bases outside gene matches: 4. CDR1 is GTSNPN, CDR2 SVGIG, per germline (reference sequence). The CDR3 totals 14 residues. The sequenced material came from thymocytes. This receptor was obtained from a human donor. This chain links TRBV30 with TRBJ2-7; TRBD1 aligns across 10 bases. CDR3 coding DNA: TGTGCCTGGAGTAGGACAGGGGGTATCTACGAGCAGTACTTC. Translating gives CAWSRTGGIYEQYF.